Following are 27 T cell receptor beta chains from one sample sequenced in a study of T cell changes during pregnancy in multiple sclerosis. The assay was immunoSEQ multiplex PCR, and TCRdb's table has in-frame clones only and misses some. Among 55,000 to 75,000 clones, roughly 92% were seen once, and the ten largest hold 3% to 4%. The material sequenced was CD8+ T cells from peripheral blood mononuclear cells, taken in the second trimester of pregnancy. Receptors originate from a female donor with multiple sclerosis, enrolled in a pregnancy study.

The CDR3 bases are TGTGCCTGGAGTGTCAAAGACAGGGCACACTATGGCTACACCTTC. Translation: CAWSVKDRAHYGYTF. V usage is TRBV30 and J usage is TRBJ1-2; TRBD1 agrees at 7 bases. Per the germline V gene, CDR1 is GTSNPN and CDR2 is SVGIG (reference sequence). This CDR3 region has 15 residues. With 0 bases clipped from V and 3 bases from J, the junction kept 7 bases outside the gene matches.

This sequence joins TRBV19 and TRBJ1-3; TRBD1 aligns across 8 bases. Trimming at V came to 3 bases and at J to 7 bases, leaving 8 bases not matched to a gene. The germline gives CDR1 LNHDA, CDR2 SQIVND (reference sequence). The CDR3 is 15 amino acids. In DNA, the CDR3 is TGTGCCAGTAGTATCGTCAGGGGGCCCGGGAACACCATATATTTT. This sequence encodes CASSIVRGPGNTIYF.

For the CDR3, the DNA is TGTGCCAGCAAAAGCCTAGAAGCCTACGAGCAGTACTTC. It translates to CASKSLEAYEQYF. The chain carries TRBV19 and TRBJ2-7; no clear D. The CDR3 consists of 13 residues. Between the trimmed V and J ends, which lost 9 bases and 2 bases, there was a span of 14 bases. Germline CDR1 LNHDA, CDR2 SQIVND (reference sequence).

The CDR3 sequence: CASNGGLKGALGDTQYF. The CDR3 DNA follows: TGTGCCAGCAACGGGGGCCTCAAGGGGGCACTGGGAGATACGCAGTATTTT. The genes are TRBV28 and TRBJ2-3; D is perhaps TRBD1 (7 bases). Trimming pared 7 bases from V and 5 bases from J, leaving 25 bases between. Germline values: CDR1 MDHEN, CDR2 SYDVKM. This CDR3 has 17 residues.

The V and J genes are TRBV19 and TRBJ1-5; the D gene is possibly TRBD1 (6 bases). Trimming took 1 base from V and 7 from J, leaving 14 bases between them. Germline lookup yields CDR1 LNHDA and CDR2 SQIVND (reference sequence). This CDR3 is 15 amino acids long. CDR3 sequence reads: CASSIVGGARQPQHF. The CDR3, as DNA: TGTGCCAGTAGTATAGTTGGGGGGGCGAGGCAGCCCCAGCATTTT.

The rearrangement uses TRBV5-4 and TRBJ2-7, with D unclear. V was shortened by 0 bases and J by 5 bases, with 12 bases between the two germline ends. The CDR3 loop spans 14 amino acids. Per the germline V gene, CDR1 is SGHNT and CDR2 is YYREEE (reference sequence). The CDR3: CASSLERRNNEQYF. CDR3 DNA sequence: TGTGCCAGCAGCTTGGAACGCAGGAACAACGAGCAGTACTTC.

The V and J genes are TRBV6-4 and TRBJ2-1; 8 positions agree with TRBD1. The CDR3 is 14 residues long. Germline V gene sequence: CDR1 MRHNA, CDR2 SNTAGT. With 5 bases clipped from V and 5 bases from J, the junction kept 5 bases outside the gene matches. CDR3 protein: CASSQTGDNNEQFF. The CDR3 nucleotides are TGTGCCAGCAGTCAGACAGGGGACAACAATGAGCAGTTCTTC.

CDR3 protein: CASSYTTGNTEAFF. In nucleotides, the CDR3 is TGTGCCAGCAGTTATACCACAGGGAACACTGAAGCTTTCTTT. V gene TRBV27 combines with J gene TRBJ1-1; D might be TRBD1 (5 bases). Germline CDR1 and CDR2: MNHEY and SMNVEV (reference sequence). The CDR3 covers 14 residues. The V end was cut by 4 bases, the J end by 1 base, with 10 bases between.

As for this clone: A read error is likely, as this CDR3 ends without the conserved phenylalanine or tryptophan. No DNA is shown, since the ends of the CDR3 on it are uncertain; the CDR3 is the one TCRdb lists. The V and J genes are TRBV5-4 and TRBJ2-7; the D call of TRBD1 is as the table states it, not checked on the DNA. Germline lookup yields CDR1 SGHNT and CDR2 YYREEE (reference sequence). The CDR3 numbers 11 amino acids, ends counted. The CDR3 loop is CASSQDRVYEL.

V and J are TRBV28 and TRBJ1-5; D possibly corresponds to TRBD1 (5 bases). V gave up 6 bases and J gave up 3 bases, with 6 bases separating them. Germline V lookup: CDR1 MDHEN, CDR2 SYDVKM. The CDR3 has 12 amino acids. This CDR3 reads CASRTVNQPQHF. CDR3 nucleotide sequence: TGTGCCAGCAGGACAGTCAATCAGCCCCAGCATTTT.

The table lists this clone with a count of one. The V call is TRBV6-6, the J call TRBJ1-2, with TRBD1 identical over 8 bases. From germline, CDR1 is MNHNY and CDR2 SVGAGI (reference sequence). V shed 2 bases and J 6 bases; nucleotides not matched to a gene: 11. The CDR3 is 16 residues long. This CDR3 reads CASSYPKQGALHGYTF. The CDR3 DNA reads as TGTGCCAGCAGTTACCCTAAGCAGGGGGCGTTACATGGCTACACCTTC.

The J gene is TRBJ1-2, the V gene TRBV5-1; D is undetermined. Germline V lookup: CDR1 SGHRS, CDR2 YFSETQ. V was clipped by 0 bases and J by 4 bases, with 4 bases between them. The CDR3 runs 12 residues. In nucleotides, the CDR3 is TGCGCCAGCAGCTTGGACAGCTATGGCTACACCTTC. It is translated as CASSLDSYGYTF. Full variable domain (rest looked up from reference TRBV5-1 and TRBJ1-2): KAGVTQTPRYLIKTRGQQVTLSCSPISGHRSVSWYQQTPGQGLQFLFEYFSETQRNKGNFPGRFSGRQFSNSRSEMNVSTLELGDSALYLCASSLDSYGYTFGSGTRLTVV.

The chain employs TRBV28 and TRBJ2-7, with a weak D call TRBD1 (5 bases). The CDR3 is made up of 13 amino acids. Germline values: CDR1 MDHEN, CDR2 SYDVKM. V was shortened by 3 bases and J by 3 bases, with 9 bases between the two germline ends. The CDR3 region has the DNA TGTGCCAGCAGTTTTGCAGGGAACTACGAGCAGTACTTC. Its protein product is CASSFAGNYEQYF.

The sample holds one count of this clone. J is TRBJ2-7 and V is TRBV5-4, with D maybe TRBD2 (6 bases). V gave up 7 bases and J gave up 3 bases, with 17 bases separating them. Looked up from germline, CDR1 is SGHNT and CDR2 is YYREEE (reference sequence). The CDR3 is made up of 14 amino acids. The CDR3 sequence: CASGEGGSSYEQYF. In DNA form, the CDR3 reads TGTGCCAGCGGAGAAGGAGGGAGTAGCTACGAGCAGTACTTC.

The V and J genes are TRBV16 and TRBJ1-3; the D is unclear. The CDR3 consists of 14 residues. Germline V gives CDR1 KGHSY, CDR2 FQNENV. V was cut by 1 base and J by 0 bases, with 4 bases left in between. CDR3 sequence (DNA): TGTGCCAGCAGCCAATTAGTCTCTGGAAACACCATATATTTT. It translates to CASSQLVSGNTIYF.

The V and J genes are TRBV6-1 and TRBJ2-7; 8 bases fit TRBD1. The junction had 5 bases not matched to a gene; V was cut back by 4 bases and J by 3 bases. Germline V gene lookup returns CDR1 MNHNS and CDR2 SASEGT. The CDR3 consists of 14 residues. The CDR3 spells CASSADRGSYEQYF. The CDR3 DNA reads TGTGCCAGCAGTGCTGACAGGGGTAGCTACGAGCAGTACTTC.

The V gene is TRBV29-1, the J gene TRBJ1-1, with 7 bases matching TRBD1. J gave up 7 bases and V 7 bases, and 6 bases lay outside the gene matches. CDR3 length: 11 amino acids. Germline assignment: CDR1 SQVTM and CDR2 ANQGSEA. In nucleotides, the CDR3 is TGCAGCGCTTCCTCAGGGGGTGAAGCTTTCTTT. This translates into CSASSGGEAFF.

The rearrangement uses TRBV30 and TRBJ2-4; TRBD1 might be the D (5 bases). The V end was cut by 1 base, the J end by 8 bases, with 15 bases between. The CDR3 contains 14 residues. CDR1 is GTSNPN, CDR2 SVGIG, per germline (reference sequence). In nucleotides, the CDR3 is TGTGCCTGGAGTGCCCCAGGGTCATGGGACATTCAGTACTTC. Its translation: CAWSAPGSWDIQYF.

The V and J genes are TRBV4-1 and TRBJ2-1; 7 bases line up with TRBD2. From germline, CDR1 is MGHRA and CDR2 YSYEKL. V lost 0 bases to trimming and J lost 14 bases; unmatched junction nucleotides: 10. The CDR3 is made up of 14 amino acids. CDR3 amino acids: CASSQDRGRAVEFF. The CDR3 DNA follows: TGCGCCAGCAGCCAAGATCGAGGGAGGGCAGTCGAGTTCTTC.

In DNA form, the CDR3 reads TGTGCCAGCAGCTTAGCTTTGGGACAGGGGGACGAGCAGTACTTC. Its translation: CASSLALGQGDEQYF. This rearrangement joins TRBV7-6 to TRBJ2-7; 11 nucleotides line up with TRBD1. Trimming at V came to 0 bases and at J to 5 bases, leaving 3 bases not matched to a gene. The CDR3 is 15 residues long. From germline, CDR1 is SGHVS and CDR2 FNYEAQ.

The chain employs TRBV30 and TRBJ2-7, with 9 positions matching TRBD1. CDR1 is GTSNPN and CDR2 is SVGIG in the germline V gene (reference sequence). CDR3 length equals 13 residues. Trimming at V came to 5 bases and at J to 2 bases, leaving 4 bases not matched to a gene. The CDR3 nucleotides read TGTGCCTGGTCGGGGGACAGGGCCTACGAGCAGTACTTC. Protein sequence: CAWSGDRAYEQYF.

The chain employs TRBV2 and TRBJ2-1, with 9 bases that match TRBD2. The CDR3 runs 16 residues. Germline V gives CDR1 SNHLY, CDR2 FYNNEI. With V trimmed by 3 bases and J by 8 bases, 11 bases remained unmatched. CDR3 sequence (DNA): TGTGCCAGCAGTGAGACTCAGGGACTAGCCGTGGATGAGCAGTTCTTC. Its translation is CASSETQGLAVDEQFF.

The genes are TRBV25-1 and TRBJ2-7; D not certain. Germline V gene data show CDR1 as MGHDK and CDR2 as SYGVNS. CDR3 length: 12 amino acids. Deletions cut 4 bases from V and 3 bases from J, with 7 bases between. CDR3 sequence reads: CASSAGDYEQYF. The CDR3 DNA sequence: TGTGCCAGCAGTGCAGGTGACTACGAGCAGTACTTC.

The J gene is TRBJ2-7, the V gene TRBV30; TRBD2 might be the D (6 bases). The CDR3 runs to 13 residues. Germline V gene sequence: CDR1 GTSNPN, CDR2 SVGIG (reference sequence). Trimming took 6 bases from V and 0 from J, leaving 12 bases between them. The CDR3 DNA reads TGTGCCTGCCCCGGGACTCACTCCTACGAGCAGTACTTC. It codes for CACPGTHSYEQYF.

This chain connects TRBV2 to TRBJ2-4; TRBD2 aligns across 8 bases. V lost 3 bases, J lost 3 bases, and 7 bases stayed unmatched. Germline values: CDR1 SNHLY, CDR2 FYNNEI. The CDR3 spans 16 residues. CDR3 DNA: TGTGCCAGCAGTGACCCGGGACTAGGGGTCAAAAACATTCAGTACTTC. Residues: CASSDPGLGVKNIQYF.

This clone was seen only once. V and J are TRBV27 and TRBJ2-7, with D unresolved. Per germline, CDR1 MNHEY and CDR2 SMNVEV (reference sequence). The CDR3 is made up of 16 amino acids. Trimming shortened V by 6 bases and J by 0 bases, and 18 bases separated the two germline ends. In DNA, the CDR3 is TGTGCCAGCAGCCCCCCTCCCAATAAGCCCTCCTACGAGCAGTACTTC. Encoded protein: CASSPPPNKPSYEQYF.

This clone has only a few counts. The chain has TRBV14 and TRBJ1-2; TRBD1 matches 7 bases. There are 12 residues in the CDR3. Germline lookup yields CDR1 SGHDN and CDR2 FVKESK. Trimming at V came to 8 bases and at J to 10 bases, leaving 10 bases not matched to a gene. Here the CDR3 DNA reads TGTGCCAGCGGTAGGACAGGAATAGACTACACCTTC. Its translation: CASGRTGIDYTF. Full variable domain (rest looked up from reference TRBV14 and TRBJ1-2): EAGVTQFPSHSVIEKGQTVTLRCDPISGHDNLYWYRRVMGKEIKFLLHFVKESKQDESGMPNNRFLAERTGGTYSTLKVQPAELEDSGVYFCASGRTGIDYTFGSGTRLTVV.